This T cell receptor beta chain was identified during a study of CD8 T cells in Susac syndrome. Study as a whole: Among the Susac syndrome patients who underwent sequencing, about six had clinically active disease, while roughly 8 of them were in remission.

The study's findings and limits: The Susac syndrome CD4+ T cell repertoires displayed no clonal expansion.

A quantity of about 0.5 to 1 ug RNA underwent reverse transcription using random hexamers. Coverage of TCR beta CDR3 amplification by immunoSEQ multiplex PCR extended to 54 Vbeta and 13 Jbeta. TCRdb reprocessed the immunoSEQ multiplex PCR reads with MiXCR, giving one entry per CDR3 protein. The table has under 200,000 distinct CDR3 sequences, approximately 94% seen once. A remark on this clonotype: Its antigen is not known.

With 3 bases removed from V and 3 bases from J, the gap between germline ends came to 13 bases. This CDR3 region has 14 residues. Germline V gene lookup returns CDR1 SGHRS and CDR2 YFSETQ. TEMRA cells were enriched by FACS, and CD4+ and CD8+ T cells were negatively isolated. Sequenced: CD4+ T cells from PBMCs. The chain recombines TRBV5-1 with TRBJ2-7; D possibly corresponds to TRBD1 (5 bases). The clonotype originates from a human donor with Susac syndrome. The CDR3 loop is CASSSQGNGYEQYF. The DNA for the CDR3 is TGCGCCAGCAGCTCGCAGGGAAACGGCTACGAGCAGTACTTC.